This record covers a single TCR beta chain. Authors' processing steps: The authors estimated nucleated cell counts from reference gene primer amplification. The data were produced by immunoSEQ multiplex PCR, yet TCRdb's version contains in-frame clones alone and is incomplete. V, J and clone size derive from that table, while D and trimming were established from the DNA sequence. The sample consists of a few hundred thousand clones, roughly nine tenths of them appearing once. The entry originates in a study of blood T cell repertoires in COVID-19. Across the study: PBMCs, B-cell-depleted T cells, or T cells provided the cDNA or gDNA that made up the material.

This study enrolled people aged about 18 to 95 from about two dozen US geographic areas. Two consecutive negative NP/OP PCR tests, clearance, or resolved symptoms defined Cohort 3 recovery. The sequenced sample consisted of PBMCs or T cells enriched from blood (not recorded which). The sequence derives from a woman aged 25 to 39 who had recovered from COVID-19.

The CDR3 nucleotides are TGTGCCAGCAGCTTAAGAGCCTACGAGCAGTACTTC. It is translated as CASSLRAYEQYF. This chain connects TRBV7-9 to TRBJ2-7; D unresolved. Germline values: CDR1 SEHNR, CDR2 FQNEAQ (reference sequence). The CDR3 extends over 12 amino acids. The V and J ends lost 2 bases and 2 bases respectively, with 4 bases between them.